This passage covers 18 T cell receptor beta chains from one sample sequenced in a study of cytomegalovirus exposure and HLA in healthy donors. The study ran its PCR with 60 Vbeta and 13 Jbeta primers. Using immunoSEQ multiplex PCR, the repertoire was profiled, and TCRdb retains in-frame clones only, with some absent. The table shows over 200,000 clones, with about two thirds occurring only once. The sample comprised PBMCs. Source of these receptors: a man aged 35 to 55 in good health and CMV-seropositive.

CDR3 sequence: CASSLTVMNTEAFF. DNA for the CDR3: TGTGCCAGCAGCTTAACGGTGATGAACACTGAAGCTTTCTTT. The chain couples TRBV11-2 to TRBJ1-1, with D hard to call. The V gene's germline CDR1 is SGHAT and CDR2 FQNNGV. The V gene lost 2 bases and the J gene lost 0 bases, with 7 bases spanning the gap. The CDR3 runs to 14 residues.

In this sample, this clone turned up once. This chain links TRBV29-1 with TRBJ1-4; 7 bases are shared with TRBD1. Looked up from germline, CDR1 is SQVTM and CDR2 is ANQGSEA. After removal of 3 bases from V and 6 bases from J, the junction contained 10 bases not matched to a gene. The CDR3 consists of 15 residues. The CDR3 DNA sequence: TGCAGCGTTGAGCGAACCGGGACAGCCGATGAAAAACTGTTTTTT. Protein product: CSVERTGTADEKLFF.

The chain employs TRBV9 and TRBJ2-3; TRBD1 matches 11 bases. The germline V gene has CDR1 SGDLS and CDR2 YYNGEE. The CDR3 length is 15 residues. V shed 3 bases and J 3 bases; nucleotides not matched to a gene: 3. The CDR3 coding sequence is TGTGCCAGCAGCGCGGACAGGGGGCGGACAGATACGCAGTATTTT. As protein: CASSADRGRTDTQYF.

The rearrangement links TRBV5-6 to TRBJ2-1; 7 nucleotides align to TRBD1. CDR3 length equals 15 residues. Germline V gene lookup returns CDR1 SGHDT and CDR2 YYEEEE. J lost 5 bases, V lost 1 base, and 6 bases had no gene match. CDR3 loop: CASSLIRQGNNEQFF. CDR3 sequence (DNA): TGTGCCAGCAGCTTGATTAGACAGGGCAACAATGAGCAGTTCTTC.

The chain has TRBV7-2 and TRBJ2-2; TRBD2 agrees at 10 bases. CDR3 size: 15 residues. CDR1 is SGHTA, CDR2 FQGNSA, per germline. With 5 bases clipped from V and 7 bases from J, the junction kept 7 bases outside the gene matches. The chain's CDR3 is CASSASGGANGELFF. The CDR3 nucleotides read TGTGCCAGCAGCGCCAGCGGGGGGGCAAACGGGGAGCTGTTTTTT.

This chain links TRBV18 with TRBJ2-5, with D tentatively TRBD1 (6 bases). V gave up 3 bases and J gave up 1 base, with 6 bases separating them. Germline CDR1 KGHSH, CDR2 LQKENI. CDR3 size: 13 residues. CDR3 sequence reads: CASSPDSQETQYF. DNA for the CDR3: TGTGCCAGCTCACCGGACAGCCAAGAGACCCAGTACTTC.

The genes are TRBV10-3 and TRBJ2-7; 7 bases map to TRBD1. CDR1 ENHRY and CDR2 SYGVKD come from the germline V gene. J gave up 5 bases and V 0 bases, and 4 bases lay outside the gene matches. The CDR3 loop spans 14 amino acids. As DNA, the CDR3 is TGTGCCATCAGTGAGTCAGTGACAGGGAACGAGCAGTACTTC. Encoded protein: CAISESVTGNEQYF.

The chain joins TRBV7-9 to TRBJ1-3; D is undetermined. Germline V gene sequence: CDR1 SEHNR, CDR2 FQNEAQ (reference sequence). Trimming pared 1 base from V and 0 bases from J, leaving 13 bases between. The CDR3 covers 17 residues. The CDR3 here is CASSLEFTYHSGNTIYF. The CDR3 coding sequence is TGTGCCAGCAGCTTAGAGTTTACTTACCACTCTGGAAACACCATATATTTT. The full variable domain, its missing parts supplied by reference TRBV7-9 and TRBJ1-3, is DTGVSQNPRHKITKRGQNVTFRCDPISEHNRLYWYRQTLGQGPEFLTYFQNEAQLEKSRLLSDRFSAERPKGSFSTLEIQRTEQGDSAMYLCASSLEFTYHSGNTIYFGEGSWLTVV.

The chain joins TRBV29-1 to TRBJ2-3; 7 nucleotides match TRBD1. Per the germline V gene, CDR1 is SQVTM and CDR2 is ANQGSEA. The CDR3 runs 15 residues. V lost 4 bases and J lost 4; bases outside the gene matches: 11. The CDR3 nucleotides read TGCAGCGTTGCCGGGACAGCGAGCCTGCCAGATACGCAGTATTTT. This encodes CSVAGTASLPDTQYF.

Here the CDR3 reads CASSYGAGELFF. DNA of the CDR3: TGTGCCAGCAGTTACGGAGCCGGGGAGCTGTTTTTT. J is TRBJ2-2 and V is TRBV6-5; no reliable D call. This CDR3 spans 12 amino acids. Germline assignment: CDR1 MNHEY and CDR2 SVGAGI. Deletions cut 2 bases from V and 6 bases from J, with 4 bases between.

This clone has a handful of counts. V is TRBV7-2 and J is TRBJ1-2, with 7 bases aligning to TRBD1. Germline V lookup: CDR1 SGHTA, CDR2 FQGNSA. Losses at the gene ends were 5 bases for V and 2 bases for J; bases not matched to a gene: 5. The CDR3 is 14 amino acids. CDR3 nucleotide sequence: TGTGCCAGCAGCCCCGGGACAGTCAACTATGGCTACACCTTC. Its translation is CASSPGTVNYGYTF.

The chain combines TRBV4-1 with TRBJ2-5; 8 bases line up with TRBD2. From germline, CDR1 is MGHRA and CDR2 YSYEKL. The J segment lost 5 bases and the V segment lost 0 bases, leaving 11 bases of the junction unmatched. CDR3 length equals 17 residues. CDR3 nucleotides: TGCGCCAGCAGCCAAGATGAGGAGCGGGGGTCGGGTGAGACCCAGTACTTC. Amino acid sequence: CASSQDEERGSGETQYF.

There are many counts of this clone. J is TRBJ2-1 and V is TRBV5-1; D unclear. The CDR3 is 12 residues long. The V and J ends lost 5 bases and 9 bases respectively, with 12 bases between them. Germline V CDR1 and CDR2: SGHRS, YFSETQ. The CDR3 reads CASRSTVVEQFF. CDR3 DNA sequence: TGCGCCAGCAGGTCCACCGTAGTTGAGCAGTTCTTC.

The rearrangement links TRBV6-1 to TRBJ2-7; D is uncertain. There are 13 residues in the CDR3. Trimming removed 3 bases at V and 3 bases at J, with 9 bases between. Germline loops: CDR1 MNHNS, CDR2 SASEGT. The CDR3 protein is CASSEAPIYEQYF. CDR3 coding DNA: TGTGCCAGCAGTGAGGCCCCAATCTACGAGCAGTACTTC.

This clone was detected once. For the CDR3, the DNA is TGTGCCAGCAGTGCGCTACCCAACGATCGAAACTATGGCTACACCTTC. Translated, it gives CASSALPNDRNYGYTF. V usage is TRBV6-1 and J usage is TRBJ1-2; D not resolved. The CDR3 runs 16 residues. Germline V lookup: CDR1 MNHNS, CDR2 SASEGT. The V end was cut by 4 bases, the J end by 2 bases, with 17 bases between.

This clone has only a few counts. The chain employs TRBV14 and TRBJ2-3; 7 nucleotides line up with TRBD1. Looked up from germline, CDR1 is SGHDN and CDR2 is FVKESK. Losses at the gene ends were 3 bases for V and 3 bases for J; bases not matched to a gene: 6. The CDR3 is 15 amino acids. The CDR3 spells CASSQDSGGTDTQYF. The CDR3 DNA is TGTGCCAGCAGCCAGGATTCAGGGGGAACAGATACGCAGTATTTT.

This clone showed up just a few times. The rearrangement uses TRBV6-5 and TRBJ2-7; 7 bases match TRBD2. The CDR3 consists of 15 residues. Germline V gene sequence: CDR1 MNHEY, CDR2 SVGAGI. V shed 0 bases, J shed 4 bases, and the junction held 6 bases outside the gene matches. This CDR3 is CASSYSPGEGYEQYF. The DNA for the CDR3 is TGTGCCAGCAGTTACTCCCCGGGGGAGGGGTACGAGCAGTACTTC.

The chain is built from TRBV5-1 and TRBJ2-5; 8 positions agree with TRBD2. The CDR3 contains 17 residues. Looked up from germline, CDR1 is SGHRS and CDR2 is YFSETQ. J gave up 5 bases and V 3 bases, and 15 bases lay outside the gene matches. This CDR3 reads CASSSGTRGFMQETQYF. The CDR3 nucleotides read TGCGCCAGCAGCTCCGGGACTAGAGGTTTTATGCAGGAGACCCAGTACTTC.